This T cell receptor (beta chain) appears in the sequencing data of a study of T cells in Graves' hyperthyroidism and ophthalmopathy. Notes on the study in general: Most clonotypes expanded in the thyroid (above 0.001) were also present in blood. Before onset, by a median of 6.5 months, the model predicted ophthalmopathy.

RNA transcripts served as the template for amplifying TCR beta CDR3 regions. TCR CDR3 regions were first amplified by RT-PCR with HTBI primers. TCRdb re-derived calls from the multiplex PCR reads in MiXCR, one entry per CDR3 protein. This repertoire shows a few hundred thousand distinct CDR3 sequences, around 13% found once; its top ten account for around 13%. The CDR3 is 18 residues long. In germline, CDR1 is SGHTA, CDR2 FQGNSA. Trimming cost V 6 bases and J 5 bases; bases outside gene matches: 18. As to this clonotype: As yet, its antigen is unknown.

The diagnostic basis comprised clinical symptoms, serum thyroxine and TRAb, thyroid ultrasound and orbital computed tomography. PBMCs came from 10 ml fresh peripheral blood. The sample consisted of blood. The source is a woman in her thirties or forties with Graves' hyperthyroidism. This sequence joins TRBV7-2 and TRBJ2-2; TRBD2 matches at 7 bases. CDR3 sequence reads: CASRYLAGVGGLTGELFF. Here the CDR3 DNA reads TGTGCCAGCAGGTATCTGGCGGGAGTAGGCGGGTTGACCGGGGAGCTGTTTTTT.